A single sample gave rise to the 29 T cell receptor beta chains below, sequenced in a study of shared clonotypes between healthy human individuals. Assay used: immunoSEQ multiplex PCR; TCRdb lists only in-frame clones, some missing. The sample shows approximately 810,000 clones, 90% to 95% of them seen only once. It was CD45RO-negative cells, positively selected for CCR7, that made up naive CD8 cells, with terminally differentiated effector memory CD45RA+ cells excluded. The specimen was naive CD8+ T cells sorted from blood. These receptors originate from a man aged 30 to 45 in good health.

The chain couples TRBV5-1 to TRBJ2-3; D is unresolved. The CDR3 sequence is 14 residues long. V was cut by 4 bases and J by 4 bases, with 13 bases left in between. CDR1 SGHRS and CDR2 YFSETQ come from the germline V gene. CDR3 sequence (DNA): TGCGCCAGCAGCCTCGTCCCTCACGCAGATACGCAGTATTTT. Protein sequence: CASSLVPHADTQYF.

The rearrangement links TRBV6-1 to TRBJ1-3, with D unresolved. Germline V gene sequence: CDR1 MNHNS, CDR2 SASEGT. Trimming pared 5 bases from V and 0 bases from J, leaving 11 bases between. The CDR3 sequence is 15 residues long. CDR3 protein: CASSPRRISGNTIYF. DNA for the CDR3: TGTGCCAGCAGTCCTCGACGCATCTCTGGAAACACCATATATTTT.

The J gene is TRBJ2-7, the V gene TRBV5-1, with TRBD1 matching over 9 bases. Germline assignment: CDR1 SGHRS and CDR2 YFSETQ. After removal of 4 bases from V and 3 bases from J, the junction contained 14 bases not matched to a gene. This CDR3 is 17 amino acids long. CDR3 sequence (DNA): TGCGCCAGCAGCCCCTCCGGGACAGGGCTAACTGACTACGAGCAGTACTTC. Translation: CASSPSGTGLTDYEQYF.

The chain couples TRBV11-2 to TRBJ2-7; D could derive from TRBD1 or TRBD2 (5 bases each). Germline V gene data show CDR1 as SGHAT and CDR2 as FQNNGV. The CDR3 runs 14 residues. V was clipped by 1 base and J by 7 bases, with 14 bases between them. The CDR3 DNA reads TGTGCCAGCAGCTTAGGGATAGGGACGGATGAGCAGTACTTC. It specifies CASSLGIGTDEQYF.

This sequence joins TRBV15 and TRBJ2-1; unclear D gene. In germline, CDR1 is LNHNV, CDR2 YYDKDF (reference sequence). The CDR3 extends over 14 amino acids. V lost 0 bases, J lost 4 bases, and 7 bases lay in between. The CDR3 sequence: CATSRDKEYNEQFF. The CDR3 nucleotides are TGTGCCACCAGCAGAGATAAGGAGTACAATGAGCAGTTCTTC.

The V gene is TRBV7-9, the J gene TRBJ2-1; maybe TRBD2 (5 bases). Trimming removed 1 base at V and 9 bases at J, with 10 bases between. From germline, CDR1 is SEHNR and CDR2 FQNEAQ (reference sequence). The CDR3 consists of 13 residues. CDR3 residues: CASSLGAGIEQFF. The CDR3 coding sequence is TGTGCCAGCAGCTTAGGTGCCGGGATTGAGCAGTTCTTC. The full variable domain, rest sourced from reference TRBV7-9 and TRBJ2-1, is DTGVSQNPRHKITKRGQNVTFRCDPISEHNRLYWYRQTLGQGPEFLTYFQNEAQLEKSRLLSDRFSAERPKGSFSTLEIQRTEQGDSAMYLCASSLGAGIEQFFGPGTRLTVL.

DNA of the CDR3: TGTGCCAGCAGCTTAGCATCTTCTAGTTTCGCGTCCCGGGAGACCCAGTACTTC. It codes for CASSLASSSFASRETQYF. The V and J genes are TRBV7-8 and TRBJ2-5; D is unresolved. Germline V gene sequence: CDR1 SGHVS, CDR2 FQNEAQ. V was trimmed by 0 bases and J by 5 bases, leaving 22 bases between them. The CDR3 length is 18 residues.

This rearrangement joins TRBV13 to TRBJ2-1; 12 bases match TRBD2. Germline loops: CDR1 PRHDT, CDR2 FYEKMQ (reference sequence). The CDR3 runs to 15 residues. The V segment lost 5 bases and the J segment 7 bases; nucleotides outside the gene matches: 6. CDR3 amino acids: CASSMTSGSANEQFF. In DNA, the CDR3 is TGTGCCAGCAGCATGACTAGCGGGAGTGCAAATGAGCAGTTCTTC.

The genes are TRBV19 and TRBJ2-1, with D maybe TRBD2 (5 bases). Germline CDR1 LNHDA, CDR2 SQIVND (reference sequence). V dropped 11 bases and J dropped 2 bases, with 28 bases sitting between them. The CDR3 is made up of 18 amino acids. The CDR3 bases are TGTGCCGCCAGTACGGCTCTGGGTCGACTAACCCCCTACAATGAGCAGTTCTTC. It codes for CAASTALGRLTPYNEQFF.

The chain joins TRBV4-3 to TRBJ1-5, with no clear D. Trimming removed 1 base at V and 3 bases at J, with 10 bases between. CDR3 length: 15 residues. Germline V lookup: CDR1 LGHNA, CDR2 YSLEER. The CDR3 region is CASSQGVGNNQPQHF. CDR3 in DNA: TGCGCCAGCAGCCAAGGGGTAGGGAACAATCAGCCCCAGCATTTT.

V and J are TRBV2 and TRBJ1-5; TRBD1 matches 7 bases. V shed 6 bases and J 5 bases; nucleotides not matched to a gene: 10. The CDR3 is 15 amino acids. Germline V CDR1 and CDR2: SNHLY, FYNNEI. For the CDR3, the DNA is TGTGCCAGCAGCCGAAAGGGGGCGGACTATCAGCCCCAGCATTTT. This sequence encodes CASSRKGADYQPQHF.

V usage is TRBV19 and J usage is TRBJ1-2, with D possibly TRBD1 on 5 matching bases. V lost 4 bases, J lost 10 bases, and 19 bases lay in between. The CDR3 sequence is 14 residues long. The germline V gene has CDR1 LNHDA and CDR2 SQIVND (reference sequence). DNA for the CDR3: TGTGCCAGTAGTACCCCAATCAGGGCGGCGGACTACACCTTC. Its translation: CASSTPIRAADYTF.

The chain carries TRBV27 and TRBJ1-1; a weak D match, TRBD1 (6 bases). The V end was cut by 7 bases, the J end by 6 bases, with 12 bases between. Germline values: CDR1 MNHEY, CDR2 SMNVEV (reference sequence). The CDR3 length is 12 residues. The chain's CDR3 is CASTDGGPEAFF. DNA of the CDR3: TGTGCCAGCACCGACGGGGGCCCTGAAGCTTTCTTT.

The V gene is TRBV7-2, the J gene TRBJ2-5, with D perhaps assigned TRBD1 or TRBD2 (5 bases each). This CDR3 is 15 amino acids long. V gave up 0 bases and J gave up 5 bases, with 13 bases separating them. CDR1 and CDR2 from the germline V gene are SGHTA and FQGNSA. The CDR3 here is CASSLAGARVETQYF. CDR3 nucleotides: TGTGCCAGCAGCTTAGCAGGGGCGCGGGTGGAGACCCAGTACTTC.

The chain employs TRBV4-2 and TRBJ2-2; no definite D call. There are 15 residues in the CDR3. Germline-derived CDR1 and CDR2 are LGHNA and YNFKEQ. The V end was cut by 0 bases, the J end by 1 base, with 6 bases between. CDR3 DNA: TGTGCCAGCAGCCAAGATAGGGTGAACACCGGGGAGCTGTTTTTT. This sequence encodes CASSQDRVNTGELFF.

The V call is TRBV15, the J call TRBJ2-6; D uncertain. Trimming left V 3 bases short and J 3 bases short, with 6 bases between. Germline CDR1 and CDR2: LNHNV and YYDKDF (reference sequence). The CDR3 consists of 14 residues. The CDR3 bases are TGTGCCACCAGCAGTATACTTGGGGCCAACGTCCTGACTTTC. This gives the protein CATSSILGANVLTF.

As to this clone: This CDR3 is also generated by other DNA sequences in the sample. V gene TRBV18 combines with J gene TRBJ2-2; no definite D call. V gave up 0 bases and J gave up 2 bases, with 7 bases separating them. CDR1 and CDR2 from the germline V gene are KGHSH and LQKENI. CDR3 length: 15 amino acids. CDR3 sequence (DNA): TGTGCCAGCTCACCACCCTCCAGAAACACCGGGGAGCTGTTTTTT. It translates to CASSPPSRNTGELFF.

This clone was seen a handful of times. This sequence joins TRBV11-2 and TRBJ2-2; 7 bases agree with TRBD1. Looked up from germline, CDR1 is SGHAT and CDR2 is FQNNGV. V was pared by 5 bases and J by 3 bases, with 9 bases of the junction left unmatched. The CDR3 runs 16 residues. The CDR3 nucleotides read TGTGCCAGCAGCCTTCGGAGACAGGGATACACCGGGGAGCTGTTTTTT. Its translation: CASSLRRQGYTGELFF.

The chain combines TRBV7-2 with TRBJ2-7; D uncertain. This CDR3 is built from 11 residues. The ends were cut back, 5 bases at V and 8 bases at J, with 10 bases in the middle. Germline V CDR1 and CDR2: SGHTA, FQGNSA. The CDR3 coding sequence is TGTGCCAGCAGCGGTGGGCGTAAGCAGTACTTC. The encoded protein is CASSGGRKQYF.

The chain couples TRBV5-4 to TRBJ2-1, with 8 bases fitting TRBD2. V shed 8 bases and J 8 bases; nucleotides not matched to a gene: 12. The CDR3 is 14 amino acids. CDR1 is SGHNT, CDR2 YYREEE, per germline (reference sequence). The CDR3 reads CASSLRAGEDEQFF. The CDR3 DNA reads as TGTGCCAGTAGTTTAAGAGCGGGAGAAGATGAGCAGTTCTTC.

This chain links TRBV6-1 with TRBJ2-7; 7 bases fit TRBD1. This CDR3 has 16 residues. The germline gives CDR1 MNHNS, CDR2 SASEGT. The trim removed 3 bases at V and 5 bases at J, leaving 13 bases unmatched. Here the CDR3 reads CASSDSMNLGQDEQYF. Written as DNA, the CDR3 is TGTGCCAGCAGTGATTCAATGAACCTCGGACAGGACGAGCAGTACTTC.

The chain employs TRBV9 and TRBJ2-1, with D uncertain. V was pared by 3 bases and J by 4 bases, with 8 bases between. Germline CDR1 and CDR2: SGDLS and YYNGEE. The CDR3 runs 13 residues. The CDR3: CASSGSYYNEQFF. The DNA of the CDR3 is TGTGCCAGCAGCGGCAGCTATTACAATGAGCAGTTCTTC.

Worth noting for this clone: A junction end diverges from the germline sequence, so it may reflect a read error. V gene TRBV27 combines with J gene TRBJ1-1; TRBD1 is a possible D gene (6 bases). Germline assignment: CDR1 MNHEY and CDR2 SMNVEV (reference sequence). This CDR3 contains 13 residues. DNA of the CDR3: TGTGCCAGCACGCGGGGGCCAAACACTGAGGCTTTCTTT. Translating it yields CASTRGPNTEAFF.

The chain has TRBV7-9 and TRBJ2-7, with D perhaps matching TRBD2 (5 bases). The CDR3 covers 18 residues. CDR1 and CDR2 (germline): SEHNR, FQNEAQ (reference sequence). V was pared by 8 bases and J by 0 bases, with 26 bases between. The CDR3 reads CASVAVLTGNSLSYEQYF. Here the CDR3 DNA reads TGTGCCAGCGTCGCTGTTTTAACGGGGAACAGCCTCTCCTACGAGCAGTACTTC.

The chain couples TRBV7-9 to TRBJ1-3; D uncertain. Germline V CDR1 and CDR2: SEHNR, FQNEAQ (reference sequence). The CDR3 contains 14 residues. Between the trimmed V and J ends, which lost 5 bases and 2 bases, there was a span of 10 bases. CDR3 in amino acids: CASSRTDTGNTIYF. The CDR3 DNA is TGTGCCAGCAGCCGAACAGATACTGGAAACACCATATATTTT.

The rearrangement joins TRBV5-1 to TRBJ1-1; D is uncertain. CDR3 size: 16 residues. CDR1 is SGHRS, CDR2 YFSETQ, per germline. Trimming removed 0 bases at V and 0 bases at J, with 12 bases between. CDR3 DNA: TGCGCCAGCAGCTTGGTAGGGATCGGCGTGAACACTGAAGCTTTCTTT. It encodes CASSLVGIGVNTEAFF.

This chain uses TRBV7-2 with TRBJ2-3; 9 bases agree with TRBD2. Per germline, CDR1 SGHTA and CDR2 FQGNSA. The CDR3 loop spans 16 amino acids. J was trimmed by 6 bases and V by 5 bases; bases with no gene match: 12. In nucleotides, the CDR3 is TGTGCCAGCAGCCGCGAGCCTGCGGGAGGGCCCGATACGCAGTATTTT. It specifies CASSREPAGGPDTQYF.

The chain recombines TRBV11-2 with TRBJ1-4; possible D gene TRBD1, 5 bases. Germline V gives CDR1 SGHAT, CDR2 FQNNGV. V was shortened by 6 bases and J by 6 bases, with 14 bases between the two germline ends. The CDR3 is made up of 14 amino acids. CDR3 protein: CASRLTGVYEKLFF. DNA of the CDR3: TGTGCCAGCAGACTCACGGGGGTTTATGAAAAACTGTTTTTT.

By sample fraction, this clone is medium-sized. Other DNA sequences of this sample code for an identical CDR3. The chain combines TRBV9 with TRBJ2-7; 9 bases match TRBD2. Germline V gene data show CDR1 as SGDLS and CDR2 as YYNGEE. V lost 0 bases, J lost 7 bases, and 5 bases stayed unmatched. The CDR3 runs 14 residues. CDR3 region: CASSVEGLAGEQYF. CDR3 sequence (DNA): TGTGCCAGCAGCGTAGAGGGTCTAGCGGGGGAGCAGTACTTC.